Listed here is a single T cell receptor (beta chain). V lost 1 base, J lost 4 bases, and 17 bases lay in between. The CDR3 consists of 17 residues. Germline assignment: CDR1 LNHNV and CDR2 YYDKDF (reference sequence). This sample is drawn from a study of cytomegalovirus exposure and HLA in healthy donors. Vbeta (60) and Jbeta (13) primers were used in the PCR. Using immunoSEQ multiplex PCR, the repertoire was profiled, and TCRdb retains in-frame clones only, with some absent. The data show under 150,000 clones, more than 65% seen once. This TCR was recovered from an older woman in good health and CMV-seropositive. This chain joins TRBV15 and TRBJ1-5; TRBD1 is a possible D gene (6 bases). Sequencing used PBMCs. CDR3 sequence reads: CATSRGRPDRLNQPQHF. The CDR3 region has the DNA TGTGCCACCAGCAGAGGAAGGCCCGACAGGCTAAATCAGCCCCAGCATTTT.